Listed here are 10 T cell receptor beta chains from one sample, sequenced in a study of control samples from healthy donors and cancer patients. Profiled with immunoSEQ multiplex PCR; TCRdb holds only in-frame clones, not every one. The table has under 80,000 clones, about 80% seen once. The specimen was blood. The receptors shown here come from a man aged 50 to 60 in good health.

This rearrangement joins TRBV4-2 to TRBJ2-7; 8 positions agree with TRBD1. Trimming cost V 0 bases and J 5 bases; bases outside gene matches: 6. The length of the CDR3 is 15 residues. The germline gives CDR1 LGHNA, CDR2 YNFKEQ. CDR3: CASSQDGQGADEQYF. In nucleotides, the CDR3 is TGTGCCAGCAGCCAAGACGGGCAGGGGGCAGACGAGCAGTACTTC.

The gene calls are TRBV7-2 and TRBJ1-6, with 7 bases matching TRBD1. Germline CDR1 is SGHTA and CDR2 is FQGNSA. The V gene end was trimmed by 5 bases and the J gene end by 7 bases; junction bases not matched to a gene: 5. The CDR3 is made up of 14 amino acids. The CDR3 DNA is TGTGCCAGCAGCGGCTCGACAGGGAATTCACCCCTCCACTTT. Residues: CASSGSTGNSPLHF.

This rearrangement joins TRBV25-1 to TRBJ1-6; D perhaps matches TRBD1 (5 bases). Germline-derived CDR1 and CDR2 are MGHDK and SYGVNS. V lost 3 bases and J 10 bases, leaving 16 bases between the germline ends. The CDR3 is 15 residues long. CDR3 region: CASSDFGGWGSPLHF. The CDR3 bases are TGTGCCAGCAGTGATTTTGGGGGGTGGGGGTCACCCCTCCACTTT. The full variable domain, rest sourced from reference TRBV25-1 and TRBJ1-6, is EADIYQTPRYLVIGTGKKITLECSQTMGHDKMYWYQQDPGMELHLIHYSYGVNSTEKGDLSSESTVSRIRTEHFPLTLESARPSHTSQYLCASSDFGGWGSPLHFGNGTRLTVT.

In its sample, this clone was seen many times. The J gene is TRBJ2-1, the V gene TRBV4-1; tentative D call: TRBD1 (5 bases). Germline V gene lookup returns CDR1 MGHRA and CDR2 YSYEKL. The CDR3 totals 15 residues. Trimming stripped 4 bases from V and 5 bases from J, with 15 bases between. In nucleotides, the CDR3 is TGCGCCAGCAGCCGGCAGGGTAATGTAAACAATGAGCAGTTCTTC. Translated: CASSRQGNVNNEQFF.

The rearrangement uses TRBV28 and TRBJ1-2; D is unclear. V was trimmed by 6 bases and J by 3 bases, leaving 14 bases between them. This CDR3 comprises 14 residues. Germline V CDR1 and CDR2: MDHEN, SYDVKM. Here the CDR3 reads CASRSEGRDYGYTF. CDR3 bases: TGTGCCAGCAGGTCAGAGGGTAGGGACTATGGCTACACCTTC.

The CDR3 sequence is CASSVARGDGYTF. The CDR3, as DNA: TGTGCCAGCAGCGTGGCCAGGGGAGATGGCTACACCTTC. V gene TRBV14 combines with J gene TRBJ1-2; D is perhaps TRBD1 (6 bases). V lost 5 bases and J 6 bases, leaving 13 bases between the germline ends. The V gene's germline CDR1 is SGHDN and CDR2 FVKESK. The CDR3 loop spans 13 amino acids.

The chain carries TRBV7-3 and TRBJ2-2; 9 bases agree with TRBD2. The germline CDR1 and CDR2 sequences are SGHTA and FQGTGA. V shed 2 bases and J 5 bases; nucleotides not matched to a gene: 6. CDR3 size: 16 residues. The CDR3 loop is CASSLPAGGPTGELFF. The CDR3 bases are TGTGCCAGCAGCTTACCGGCGGGGGGGCCGACCGGGGAGCTGTTTTTT.

This sequence joins TRBV18 and TRBJ2-3; no clear D. Per the germline V gene, CDR1 is KGHSH and CDR2 is LQKENI. Trimming cost V 6 bases and J 0 bases, with 13 bases left between them. The CDR3 is made up of 15 amino acids. The CDR3 region has the DNA TGTGCCAGCTCGTCCTTAGGAACTAGCACAGATACGCAGTATTTT. It is translated as CASSSLGTSTDTQYF. The whole variable domain, filled in from reference TRBV18 and TRBJ2-3, reads NAGVMQNPRHLVRRRGQEARLRCSPMKGHSHVYWYRQLPEEGLKFMVYLQKENIIDESGMPKERFSAEFPKEGPSILRIQQVVRGDSAAYFCASSSLGTSTDTQYFGPGTRLTVL.

The rearrangement links TRBV30 to TRBJ2-7, with 7 bases that match TRBD1. Germline lookup yields CDR1 GTSNPN and CDR2 SVGIG (reference sequence). This CDR3 has 14 residues. Trimming took 3 bases from V and 0 from J; bases not matched to a gene: 5. CDR3 residues: CAWSRDSASYEQYF. CDR3 DNA sequence: TGTGCCTGGAGCCGGGACAGCGCCTCCTACGAGCAGTACTTC.

This chain connects TRBV6-6 to TRBJ2-1, with 13 bases that match TRBD2. The CDR3 runs 16 residues. Looked up from germline, CDR1 is MNHNY and CDR2 is SVGAGI (reference sequence). The V segment lost 5 bases and the J segment 7 bases; nucleotides outside the gene matches: 8. The CDR3 coding sequence is TGTGCCAGCAGTCCACCCGGACTAGCGGGAGAAAATGAGCAGTTCTTC. Its protein product is CASSPPGLAGENEQFF.